Listed below are T cell receptor beta chains from one sample, sequenced in a study of cytomegalovirus exposure and HLA in healthy donors. Method: immunoSEQ multiplex PCR; TCRdb's copy keeps in-frame clones and lacks some. The data show about 220,000 clones, with more than 65% seen just once and approximately 0.63% held by the top ten. Sequencing was done on a sample of PBMCs. These receptors were collected from a man aged 18 to 29 in good health and CMV-seronegative. CDR3s include the opening cysteine and the closing phenylalanine or tryptophan. The D gene is left open where the match is weak. Not all rows give a size; the values are once, few, many and, for expanded clones, a class.

clone_size j_call d_call v_call cdr3_nt cdr3_aa
- TRBJ2-1 - TRBV19 TGTGCCAGTAGTATAGGCGGGACCACCTACAATGAGCAGTTCTTC CASSIGGTTYNEQFF
- TRBJ2-1 - TRBV11-2 TGTGCCAGCAGCTTATGGACGGGAAACAATGAGCAGTTCTTC CASSLWTGNNEQFF
- TRBJ2-5 TRBD2 TRBV7-8 TGTGCCAGCAGCGTCGGGACCGGGGAGGGAGAGACCCAGTACTTC CASSVGTGEGETQYF
- TRBJ2-7 TRBD2 TRBV15 TGTGCCACCAGCGGGGGACTAGCCTACGAGCAGTACTTC CATSGGLAYEQYF
- TRBJ1-4 - TRBV5-5 TGTGCCAGCAGCTTGCAGGTCTATAGAGCAACTAATGAAAAACTGTTTTTT CASSLQVYRATNEKLFF
- TRBJ2-1 - TRBV10-1 TGCGCCAGAGGACTCTGGGAGTTCTTC CARGLWEFF
once TRBJ2-1 - TRBV5-5 TGTGCCAGCAGTTTAACAGGCAGTGAGCAGTTCTTC CASSLTGSEQFF
- TRBJ1-4 TRBD1 TRBV9 TGTGCCAGCAGCCCCCGGACAGGGCGAAATGAAAAACTGTTTTTT CASSPRTGRNEKLFF
- TRBJ1-5 - TRBV19 TGTGCCAGTAGTCTACAGGGATTGGGCAATCAGCCCCAGCATTTT CASSLQGLGNQPQHF
- TRBJ2-5 - TRBV7-2 TGTGCCAGCAGCTTTGGTGGGAGTTCGGGGGAGACCCAGTACTTC CASSFGGSSGETQYF
few TRBJ1-2 TRBD1 TRBV6-6 TGTGCCAGCAGTCCGCTAGGGACAGTAGTTGGCTACACCTTC CASSPLGTVVGYTF
- TRBJ2-5 TRBD2 TRBV11-2 TGTGCCAGCAGCTTATCTAGCGGAGGGCGAGAGACCCAGTACTTC CASSLSSGGRETQYF
- TRBJ1-1 TRBD1 TRBV12-5 TGTGCTAGTGGTATATTAAGGGGGCACACTGAAGCTTTCTTT CASGILRGHTEAFF
- TRBJ2-7 - TRBV30 TGTGCCTGGAGTGTAGCCGGGGTCGAGCAGTACTTC CAWSVAGVEQYF
few TRBJ2-4 TRBD2 TRBV5-1 TGCGCCAGCAGCCTAGGACTAGCGGGAGGGGAAAACATTCAGTACTTC CASSLGLAGGENIQYF
once TRBJ2-1 TRBD1 TRBV28 TGTGCCAGCAGTTCCCTACCAGGGGGAATTTACAATGAGCAGTTCTTC CASSSLPGGIYNEQFF
- TRBJ1-2 - TRBV2 TGTGCCAGCAGTGAACAGGCAGGCGGGTCTAGCTATGGCTACACCTTC CASSEQAGGSSYGYTF
few TRBJ1-2 TRBD1 TRBV18 TGTGCCAGCTCACGGGACAGGTGCGGCTACACCTTC CASSRDRCGYTF
- TRBJ2-1 - TRBV25-1 TGTGCCAGCAGTGAGGGCTCGGACAATGAGCAGTTCTTC CASSEGSDNEQFF
- TRBJ1-5 TRBD1 TRBV2 TGTGCCAGCAGTGACCAGGACAGGGGCAATCAGCCCCAGCATTTT CASSDQDRGNQPQHF
- TRBJ2-2 TRBD2 TRBV9 TGTGCCAGCAGCGAGACTAGCGCCTTGAACACCGGGGAGCTGTTTTTT CASSETSALNTGELFF
- TRBJ2-2 - TRBV5-6 TGTGCCAGCAGCTATGGACAGAACACCGGGGAGCTGTTTTTT CASSYGQNTGELFF
few TRBJ2-7 - TRBV9 TGTGCCAGCACAGAGGAGACAGGACCAGGCGCTCCCTACGAGCAGTACTTC CASTEETGPGAPYEQYF
few TRBJ1-5 - TRBV18 TGTGCCAGCTCACCATTCGAGACAGGCTCTTGGCCCCAGCATTTT CASSPFETGSWPQHF
- TRBJ2-5 TRBD2 TRBV6-1 TGTGCCAGCAGTGAAGTGCCGGGACTAGCGGGAGGGGCCCCCCAAGAGACCCAGTACTTC CASSEVPGLAGGAPQETQYF
few TRBJ1-2 TRBD1 TRBV2 TGTGCCAGCAGTACCCGACAGGGCGATGGCTACACCTTC CASSTRQGDGYTF
few TRBJ2-5 - TRBV9 TGTGCCAGCAGTTCCCAGGGAAGGGTGGAAGAGACCCAGTACTTC CASSSQGRVEETQYF
- TRBJ2-3 TRBD2 TRBV19 TGTGCCAGTAGTACTAGCGGGAGTGTAGTGGATACGCAGTATTTT CASSTSGSVVDTQYF
- TRBJ1-2 TRBD1 TRBV6-1 TGTGCCAGCATCAACAGGGGAGAGGGATATGGCTACACCTTC CASINRGEGYGYTF
once TRBJ1-1 TRBD1 TRBV18 TGTGCCAGCTCACCTGCAGGGACAGGGGAAGGAGCTTTCTTT CASSPAGTGEGAFF
- TRBJ1-1 - TRBV6-5 TGTGCCAGCAGCCCGGGAGGGTCGTTGACTGAAGCTTTCTTT CASSPGGSLTEAFF
once TRBJ2-2 - TRBV5-1 TGCGCCAGCTGGCGGGAGAACACCGGGGAGCTGTTTTTT CASWRENTGELFF
- TRBJ1-2 - TRBV5-4 TGTGCCAGCAGCCGGGACTCCGCGTATGGCTACACCTTC CASSRDSAYGYTF
- TRBJ1-3 - TRBV7-9 TGTGCCAGCAGCTCAAAGGGAGCTGGAAACACCATATATTTT CASSSKGAGNTIYF
- TRBJ2-2 - TRBV5-6 TGTGCCAGCAGGAGGGACACCGGGACCGGGGAGCTGTTTTTT CASRRDTGTGELFF
- TRBJ2-7 TRBD1 TRBV7-3 TGTGCCAGCAGCCCAGGGGGCTACGAGCAGTACTTC CASSPGGYEQYF
- TRBJ2-7 TRBD2 TRBV4-1 TGCGCCAGCAGCCAAGAAAGTCCGCGGGAGCTATCCTACGAGCAGTACTTC CASSQESPRELSYEQYF
- TRBJ2-5 TRBD1 TRBV5-4 TGTGCCAGCAGCTTGCCGGGACAGGGGCAAGAGACCCAGTACTTC CASSLPGQGQETQYF
- TRBJ1-1 - TRBV5-6 TGTGCCAGCAGCTTGTCTACCACGGGCACTGAAGCTTTCTTT CASSLSTTGTEAFF
- TRBJ2-1 - TRBV2 - CASSTSGRTNEQFF
- TRBJ1-1 - TRBV5-1 TGCGCCAGCAGCTTTCGGGACACTGAAGCTTTCTTT CASSFRDTEAFF
- TRBJ2-1 - TRBV5-5 TGTGCCAGCAGCTGGGAGGACAATGAGCAGTTCTTC CASSWEDNEQFF
- TRBJ2-5 TRBD1 TRBV7-9 TGTGCCAGCAGCTTAGTGACAGGGGGGTTCCAAGAGACCCAGTACTTC CASSLVTGGFQETQYF
- TRBJ2-7 TRBD2 TRBV7-9 TGTGCCAGCAGCTCGGGACTAGATGATCAGTACTTC CASSSGLDDQYF
- TRBJ2-5 TRBD2 TRBV28 TGTGCCAGCAGTTTAGCGGGAGGGCCGGGAGAGCAGTACTTC CASSLAGGPGEQYF